The next 16 T cell receptor beta chains were all read from a single sample in a study of blood T cell repertoires in COVID-19. Produced via immunoSEQ multiplex PCR; TCRdb's table is partial and in-frame only. In the table there are 350,000 to 500,000 clones, roughly 90% of which are singletons. The sequencing sample was made of PBMCs or T cells enriched from blood (not recorded which). The receptor source for this set is a woman aged 18-35 years who had been exposed to COVID-19.

This clone was seen once. This chain links TRBV14 with TRBJ1-4; no firm D call. V gave up 1 base and J gave up 8 bases, with 8 bases separating them. The CDR3 length is 13 residues. CDR1 and CDR2 (germline): SGHDN, FVKESK. The CDR3 spells CASSQGLREKLFF. The CDR3 nucleotides are TGTGCCAGCAGCCAAGGGCTGCGGGAAAAACTGTTTTTT. Full variable domain (remainder filled in from reference TRBV14 and TRBJ1-4): EAGVTQFPSHSVIEKGQTVTLRCDPISGHDNLYWYRRVMGKEIKFLLHFVKESKQDESGMPNNRFLAERTGGTYSTLKVQPAELEDSGVYFCASSQGLREKLFFGSGTQLSVL.

V usage is TRBV18 and J usage is TRBJ2-7, with 7 nucleotides matching TRBD1. This CDR3 contains 16 residues. Germline assignment: CDR1 KGHSH and CDR2 LQKENI. The ends lost 6 bases at V and 2 bases at J; junction bases unmatched: 13. CDR3 sequence reads: CASSPSTGRAPYEQYF. The CDR3 bases are TGTGCCAGCTCGCCTTCGACAGGGCGCGCCCCCTACGAGCAGTACTTC.

The rearrangement joins TRBV10-3 to TRBJ1-1, with a weak D call TRBD1 (6 bases). The CDR3 runs to 14 residues. Germline V gene lookup returns CDR1 ENHRY and CDR2 SYGVKD. V was cut by 5 bases and J by 4 bases, with 14 bases left in between. CDR3: CAISPGGAGTEAFF. The CDR3 DNA reads TGTGCCATCAGTCCCGGGGGGGCCGGCACTGAAGCTTTCTTT.

The CDR3 spells CASGAGETQYF. The CDR3 region has the DNA TGTGCCAGCGGAGCGGGAGAGACCCAGTACTTC. The rearrangement uses TRBV27 and TRBJ2-5, with D possibly matching TRBD2 (6 bases). This CDR3 spans 11 amino acids. Trimming shortened V by 8 bases and J by 4 bases, and 8 bases separated the two germline ends. Germline-derived CDR1 and CDR2 are MNHEY and SMNVEV (reference sequence).

This CDR3 reads CATKAGQNTGELFF. The DNA of the CDR3 is TGTGCCACCAAGGCGGGGCAAAACACCGGGGAGCTGTTTTTT. The chain recombines TRBV28 with TRBJ2-2, with a possible D match to TRBD2 (6 bases). The CDR3 extends over 14 amino acids. With 10 bases removed from V and 2 bases from J, the gap between germline ends came to 14 bases. Germline values: CDR1 MDHEN, CDR2 SYDVKM.

This chain connects TRBV6-5 to TRBJ1-1; no reliable D call. Trimming shortened V by 4 bases and J by 4 bases, and 16 bases separated the two germline ends. Germline-derived CDR1 and CDR2 are MNHEY and SVGAGI. This CDR3 region has 15 residues. For the CDR3, the DNA is TGTGCCAGCAGTTTACGCGCTGCACGGGGCACTGAAGCTTTCTTT. Its translation: CASSLRAARGTEAFF.

V gene TRBV12-3 or TRBV12-4 combines with J gene TRBJ2-5, with unresolved D. Trimming stripped 4 bases from V and 1 base from J, with 7 bases between. The length of the CDR3 is 13 residues. Here the CDR3 reads CASSSSLQETQYF. The DNA of the CDR3 is TGTGCCAGCAGTTCAAGCCTCCAAGAGACCCAGTACTTC.

The gene calls are TRBV20-1 and TRBJ1-6; no reliable D call. V gave up 6 bases and J gave up 7 bases, with 7 bases separating them. CDR1 is DFQATT and CDR2 is SNEGSKA in the germline V gene (reference sequence). The CDR3 runs 11 residues. CDR3 loop: CSAVGNSPLHF. The DNA for the CDR3 is TGCAGTGCCGTCGGGAATTCACCCCTCCACTTT.

The chain employs TRBV3-1 (or the pseudogene TRBV3-2) and TRBJ1-2; TRBD1 might be the D (6 bases). The CDR3 sequence is 16 residues long. Between the trimmed V and J ends, which lost 3 bases and 4 bases, there was a span of 18 bases. CDR1 and CDR2 (germline): LGHDT, YNNKEL (reference sequence). The CDR3 here is CASSHSGYRAFYGYTF. The CDR3 DNA reads as TGTGCCAGCAGCCATTCGGGGTACAGGGCCTTCTATGGCTACACCTTC.

The rearrangement joins TRBV27 to TRBJ2-7; the D gene is possibly TRBD1 (6 bases). Germline CDR1 MNHEY, CDR2 SMNVEV (reference sequence). Trimming took off 4 bases at V and 4 bases at J, with 23 bases between the two ends. The CDR3 extends over 17 amino acids. The CDR3 spells CASSSPADIARGYEQYF. Written as DNA, the CDR3 is TGTGCCAGCAGTTCTCCCGCGGACATCGCTAGGGGGTACGAGCAGTACTTC.

This chain links TRBV2 with TRBJ2-7; 7 bases are shared with TRBD1. Germline CDR1 and CDR2: SNHLY and FYNNEI. V lost 6 bases to trimming and J lost 3 bases; unmatched junction nucleotides: 2. The CDR3 is 12 amino acids. The CDR3 sequence is CASRGDSYEQYF. CDR3 DNA sequence: TGTGCCAGCAGGGGGGACAGCTACGAGCAGTACTTC.

This chain connects TRBV14 to TRBJ1-1; 12 nucleotides match TRBD1. The CDR3 length is 13 residues. Germline loops: CDR1 SGHDN, CDR2 FVKESK. V gave up 6 bases and J gave up 7 bases; unmatched junction bases: 3. For the CDR3, the DNA is TGTGCCAGCAGGGGGACAGGGGGCAATGAAGCTTTCTTT. Its translation: CASRGTGGNEAFF.

The chain uses TRBV4-3 and TRBJ1-1; 9 bases are shared with TRBD1. V shed 0 bases, J shed 6 bases, and the junction held 5 bases outside the gene matches. CDR3 length: 15 residues. Germline V gene sequence: CDR1 LGHNA, CDR2 YSLEER. The CDR3 nucleotides are TGCGCCAGCAGCCAAGATCGGACAGGGGCGCCTGAAGCTTTCTTT. Its protein is CASSQDRTGAPEAFF.

The chain uses TRBV6-9 and TRBJ1-2; the match to TRBD1 covers 9 bases. The germline V gene encodes CDR1 MNHGY and CDR2 SVAAGI. The ends lost 6 bases at V and 5 bases at J; junction bases unmatched: 16. The CDR3 has 17 amino acids. This CDR3 is CASSPSSDDRGAYGYTF. The DNA for the CDR3 is TGTGCCAGCAGCCCATCTTCGGATGACAGGGGGGCTTATGGCTACACCTTC.

This clone was counted only a few times. This chain joins TRBV3-1 (or the pseudogene TRBV3-2) and TRBJ1-1, with D perhaps TRBD1 (5 bases). CDR1 and CDR2 from the germline V gene are LGHDT and YNNKEL (reference sequence). The CDR3 runs to 14 residues. Trimming took off 1 base at V and 0 bases at J, with 6 bases between the two ends. This chain's CDR3 is CASSQGQMNTEAFF. The CDR3 DNA sequence: TGTGCCAGCAGCCAAGGACAGATGAACACTGAAGCTTTCTTT.

J is TRBJ2-1 and V is TRBV24-1; D might be TRBD2 (6 bases). Germline V gives CDR1 KGHDR, CDR2 SFDVKD. V was clipped by 2 bases and J by 0 bases, with 19 bases between them. There are 19 residues in the CDR3. The CDR3 bases are TGTGCCACCAGTGATTCCAAACATTACGGGAGTCGCTCCTACAATGAGCAGTTCTTC. Its translation is CATSDSKHYGSRSYNEQFF.